The rows below give T cell receptor beta chains drawn from one sample of a study of blood T cell repertoires in COVID-19. Clones were read by immunoSEQ multiplex PCR, and TCRdb kept only the in-frame ones, dropping some. This sample has some 250,000 clones, with 88% found just once. Sequencing used peripheral blood. Source of these receptors: a woman in her 40s who had recovered from COVID-19. Each CDR3 is given without its conserved first and last residue. Only some rows state a clone size, as once, few, many or a class for expanded clones.

j_call v_call clone_size cdr3_aa
TRBJ2-3 TRBV3-1/TRBV3-2 NA ASGDRGPDTQY
TRBJ2-7 TRBV6-2/TRBV6-3 NA ASSYSGAPGYEQY
TRBJ1-5 TRBV19 NA ASSLTDRGKQPQH
TRBJ2-2 TRBV28 NA ASTGLMRKELF
TRBJ2-7 TRBV6-5 NA ASSYGRGSAPYEQY
TRBJ1-5 TRBV21-1 NA ASSKGPGTGIRSNQPQH
TRBJ2-7 TRBV18 NA ASSLGTGSPSEQY
TRBJ1-1 TRBV25-1 NA ASSELGRKNTEAF
TRBJ2-1 TRBV4-3 NA ASSQDGAGGPGNEQF
TRBJ2-3 TRBV3-1/TRBV3-2 NA ASTPGGDTQY
TRBJ1-6 TRBV30 NA AWSPEADSPLH
TRBJ1-2 TRBV6-5 once ASSRYNRGGYGYT
TRBJ1-2 TRBV11-2 NA ASSPAGQWAYGYT
TRBJ2-1 TRBV27 NA ASSPLTSGSGHEQF
TRBJ1-5 TRBV28 NA ASSLLGQPQH
TRBJ2-7 TRBV6-5 NA ASAPRGGASYEQY
TRBJ2-1 TRBV4-3 once ASSQEGALVDEQF
TRBJ1-3 TRBV29-1 NA SVASGQSYSGNTIY
TRBJ1-2 TRBV5-1 once ASSLVAAGGAGYT
TRBJ2-2 TRBV7-3 NA ASSLDSPAAGELF
TRBJ2-1 TRBV4-2 few ASSQGLAGSGDEQF
TRBJ2-5 TRBV5-4 NA ASSLAGGQVQETQY
TRBJ1-2 TRBV6-1 NA ASSGGSGTALGAGYGYT
TRBJ2-7 TRBV23-1 NA ASSPQPGLAGGYEQY
TRBJ2-1 TRBV6-7 NA ASSSLEPAGGHNEQF
TRBJ1-2 TRBV7-9 once ASSKHPDRFLNYGYT
TRBJ2-5 TRBV7-9 NA ASSWGTGEETQY
TRBJ2-5 TRBV18 NA ASSPRRAETQY
TRBJ2-5 TRBV9 NA ASSVSGREETQY
TRBJ2-1 TRBV3-1/TRBV3-2 NA ASSPGGPEYNEQF
TRBJ1-6 TRBV19 NA ASSLYRVGSGSPLH
TRBJ1-2 TRBV7-2 NA ASSLGAGGVSNYGYT
TRBJ2-2 TRBV5-1 NA ASSLDRNTGELF
TRBJ1-5 TRBV10-3 NA AIWDSNQPQH
TRBJ2-6 TRBV5-1 NA ASSLVGPSGANVLT
TRBJ1-1 TRBV6-5 few ASSPPGRAFAEAF
TRBJ2-5 TRBV9 NA ASSAGLAGAETQY
TRBJ2-3 TRBV27 NA ASSSRGAPTDTQY
TRBJ1-4 TRBV19 NA ASSILGAGEKLF
TRBJ2-2 TRBV5-1 NA ASSPGLAGGWDTGELF
TRBJ2-4 TRBV23-1 many ASSQNRDTLIWAKNIQY
TRBJ2-7 TRBV5-4 NA ASSLVGPYEQY
TRBJ2-7 TRBV3-1/TRBV3-2 NA ASSPGHGPYEQY
TRBJ1-2 TRBV4-3 once ASSPAAGQGYGYT